This T cell receptor (beta chain) was found in a study of patients and donors after allogeneic stem cell transplantation. V was trimmed by 3 bases and J by 1 base, leaving 12 bases between them. The CDR3 has 15 residues. This clonotype was seen ten or more times. TCRdb reanalysed the RT-PCR reads using MiXCR and keeps one entry per CDR3 protein. The table includes roughly 880,000 distinct CDR3 sequences, 18% detected once. The source of this sequence is a human donor who was either an allogeneic HSCT recipient or a stem cell or donor lymphocyte infusion donor (not recorded which). It is not recorded whose cells these are; they may come from a transplant donor. Sequencing was carried out using blood, either unsorted or a sorted T cell fraction (not recorded which). The chain has TRBV12-3 or TRBV12-4 and TRBJ1-2; D is undetermined. The CDR3 region is CASSLGGLYNYGYTF. CDR3 in DNA: TGTGCCAGCAGTTTGGGTGGTCTTTATAACTATGGCTACACCTTC.